What follows are 32 T cell receptor beta chains derived from one specimen sequenced in a study of cytomegalovirus exposure and HLA in healthy donors. Use of 60 Vbeta and 13 Jbeta primers characterized the PCR. The method was immunoSEQ multiplex PCR; TCRdb's version includes in-frame clones alone and lacks a portion of them. The sample includes around 150,000 clones, roughly 70% of them seen just once. The sequencing sample was made of PBMCs. Every receptor here comes from a man aged 40-50 years in good health and CMV-seropositive.

The rearrangement joins TRBV5-6 to TRBJ2-7, with 10 bases identical to TRBD1. This CDR3 has 15 residues. V shed 5 bases and J 3 bases; nucleotides not matched to a gene: 8. From germline, CDR1 is SGHDT and CDR2 YYEEEE. DNA of the CDR3: TGTGCCAGCAGACTTCCGGGACAGGGGAACTACGAGCAGTACTTC. This codes for CASRLPGQGNYEQYF.

The gene calls are TRBV4-3 and TRBJ2-3, with a possible D match to TRBD2 (6 bases). The CDR3 runs 16 residues. Germline assignment: CDR1 LGHNA and CDR2 YSLEER. V lost 0 bases and J 7 bases, leaving 17 bases between the germline ends. The CDR3 nucleotides are TGCGCCAGCAGCCAAGATTTTGGGGGGTTTCTGAATACGCAGTATTTT. This gives the protein CASSQDFGGFLNTQYF.

The V call is TRBV5-1, the J call TRBJ2-3, with D possibly being TRBD2 (6 bases). This CDR3 comprises 16 residues. V lost 3 bases to trimming and J lost 1 base, with 15 bases between them. The V gene's germline CDR1 is SGHRS and CDR2 YFSETQ. CDR3 in amino acids: CASSSPAGGRTDTQYF. For the CDR3, the DNA is TGCGCCAGCAGCTCGCCAGCGGGTGGGCGCACAGATACGCAGTATTTT.

V gene TRBV4-2 combines with J gene TRBJ1-1; TRBD1 might be the D (6 bases). CDR1 and CDR2 (germline): LGHNA, YNFKEQ. The length of the CDR3 is 16 residues. V was pared by 7 bases and J by 0 bases, with 18 bases between. CDR3 nucleotides: TGTGCCAGCACCGACTCGGACAGATTAATGAACACTGAAGCTTTCTTT. As protein: CASTDSDRLMNTEAFF.

This clone was seen a handful of times. The gene calls are TRBV29-1 and TRBJ2-1, with 11 bases that match TRBD1. The junction had 10 bases not matched to a gene; V was cut back by 6 bases and J by 9 bases. Germline lookup yields CDR1 SQVTM and CDR2 ANQGSEA. The CDR3 is 14 residues long. The CDR3 spells CSVLEDRGLVEQFF. The DNA of the CDR3 is TGCAGCGTCTTGGAGGACAGGGGGCTCGTTGAGCAGTTCTTC.

This chain joins TRBV18 and TRBJ1-3; 8 nucleotides align to TRBD1. CDR3 length equals 15 residues. The trim removed 2 bases at V and 7 bases at J, leaving 7 bases unmatched. CDR1 is KGHSH and CDR2 is LQKENI in the germline V gene. This chain's CDR3 is CASSPGQGLGNTIYF. The CDR3 nucleotides read TGTGCCAGCTCACCAGGACAGGGCCTGGGGAACACCATATATTTT.

The chain recombines TRBV2 with TRBJ1-3, with D hard to call. V was clipped by 4 bases and J by 4 bases, with 14 bases between them. Per germline, CDR1 SNHLY and CDR2 FYNNEI. CDR3 length: 15 residues. The CDR3 nucleotides read TGTGCCAGCAGTGCCACTGCGGGGAGAGGAAACACCATATATTTT. It is translated as CASSATAGRGNTIYF.

The chain uses TRBV5-1 and TRBJ2-1, with D possibly TRBD1 on 6 matching bases. Trimming shortened V by 3 bases and J by 1 base, and 11 bases separated the two germline ends. Germline loops: CDR1 SGHRS, CDR2 YFSETQ. CDR3 length: 15 residues. The CDR3 DNA follows: TGCGCCAGCAGCTCCTCCAGGGGATCCTACAATGAGCAGTTCTTC. This gives the protein CASSSSRGSYNEQFF.

The rearrangement links TRBV25-1 to TRBJ2-7, with D possibly TRBD1 on 6 matching bases. V lost 3 bases and J lost 6, with 21 bases in between. The CDR3 is 16 residues long. In germline, CDR1 is MGHDK, CDR2 SYGVNS. The CDR3 loop is CASSEGAGNDLGEQYF. For the CDR3, the DNA is TGTGCCAGCAGTGAGGGGGCAGGGAACGATCTGGGCGAGCAGTACTTC.

The chain uses TRBV7-2 and TRBJ2-3, with a tentative D call TRBD1 (6 bases). The germline V and J ends were trimmed by 5 bases and 2 bases, with 17 bases remaining between them. Germline-derived CDR1 and CDR2 are SGHTA and FQGNSA. The CDR3 runs to 16 residues. CDR3 DNA: TGTGCCAGCAGCGCACAACACAGGGCCCCCACAGATACGCAGTATTTT. It encodes CASSAQHRAPTDTQYF. Variable domain in full (rest from reference TRBV7-2 and TRBJ2-3): GAGVSQSPSNKVTEKGKDVELRCDPISGHTALYWYRQSLGQGLEFLIYFQGNSAPDKSGLPSDRFSAERTGGSVSTLTIQRTQQEDSAVYLCASSAQHRAPTDTQYFGPGTRLTVL.

V is TRBV13 and J is TRBJ2-5, with D uncertain. The J call may not be correct, given that the DNA end is closer to TRBJ2-7. The length of the CDR3 is 12 residues. Looked up from germline, CDR1 is PRHDT and CDR2 is FYEKMQ (reference sequence). CDR3 amino acids: CASSLGAYEQYF. CDR3 in DNA: TGTGCCAGCAGCTTAGGAGCCTACGAGCAGTACTTC.

The chain carries TRBV9 and TRBJ1-1, with TRBD1 matching over 8 bases. CDR1 is SGDLS and CDR2 is YYNGEE in the germline V gene. Trimming removed 4 bases from V and 7 bases from J; junction bases left unmatched: 6. The CDR3 is made up of 13 amino acids. Written as DNA, the CDR3 is TGTGCCAGCAGCTCCCGACAGGGGTTTGAAGCTTTCTTT. Its protein product is CASSSRQGFEAFF.

The chain recombines TRBV7-6 with TRBJ2-5, with TRBD2 identical over 9 bases. The J call is in doubt because the DNA end fits TRBJ2-7 better. Per germline, CDR1 SGHVS and CDR2 FNYEAQ. This CDR3 contains 15 residues. This CDR3 is CASSFVAGDSYEQYF. Here the CDR3 DNA reads TGTGCCAGCAGCTTTGTAGCGGGGGATTCCTACGAGCAGTACTTC.

This clone was seen more than once but under ten times. V and J are TRBV27 and TRBJ2-7; the D gene is possibly TRBD1 (5 bases). This CDR3 has 14 residues. CDR1 and CDR2 (germline): MNHEY, SMNVEV (reference sequence). The V end lost 6 bases, the J end lost 0 bases, and 12 bases lay between the germline ends. In nucleotides, the CDR3 is TGTGCCAGCAGCTGGACACGGAACTCCTACGAGCAGTACTTC. This codes for CASSWTRNSYEQYF.

Regarding this clone: This CDR3 is also generated by other DNA sequences in the sample. The chain carries TRBV10-3 and TRBJ2-2; D is unresolved. The germline V and J ends were trimmed by 0 bases and 5 bases, with 10 bases remaining between them. This CDR3 contains 15 residues. The germline gives CDR1 ENHRY, CDR2 SYGVKD. The CDR3 DNA sequence: TGTGCCATCAGTGAGTCCGACACCCGAACCGGGGAGCTGTTTTTT. It yields the protein CAISESDTRTGELFF.

This clone has a handful of counts. DNA of the CDR3: TGTGCCAGCAGGCCGCTGCGAATGAACACTGAAGCTTTCTTT. Encoded protein: CASRPLRMNTEAFF. The chain is built from TRBV2 and TRBJ1-1; unclear D gene. The CDR3 covers 14 residues. Looked up from germline, CDR1 is SNHLY and CDR2 is FYNNEI. V was pared by 6 bases and J by 0 bases, with 11 bases between. The variable domain in full, with the rest retrieved from reference TRBV2 and TRBJ1-1, is EPEVTQTPSHQVTQMGQEVILRCVPISNHLYFYWYRQILGQKVEFLVSFYNNEISEKSEIFDDQFSVERPDGSNFTLKIRSTKLEDSAMYFCASRPLRMNTEAFFGQGTRLTVV.

The rearrangement joins TRBV4-3 to TRBJ2-2; 9 bases agree with TRBD1. CDR3 length equals 18 residues. The germline gives CDR1 LGHNA, CDR2 YSLEER. Unmatched junction bases numbered 10, after V lost 0 bases and J lost 5 bases. CDR3 protein: CASSQDSGDRDKTGELFF. The DNA for the CDR3 is TGCGCCAGCAGCCAAGATTCGGGGGACAGGGACAAGACCGGGGAGCTGTTTTTT.

This clone was counted many times. This chain uses TRBV5-6 with TRBJ2-7, with 7 bases matching TRBD1. The CDR3 contains 14 residues. Germline trimming cut 1 base from V and 2 bases from J; bases unmatched to any gene: 3. Germline-derived CDR1 and CDR2 are SGHDT and YYEEEE. CDR3 bases: TGTGCCAGCAGCTTGTTCCAGGGGGCCTACGAGCAGTACTTC. Amino acids: CASSLFQGAYEQYF.

The chain joins TRBV4-3 to TRBJ1-5, with D possibly being TRBD1 (5 bases). Germline loops: CDR1 LGHNA, CDR2 YSLEER. This CDR3 has 13 amino acids. The germline V and J ends were trimmed by 2 bases and 6 bases, with 8 bases remaining between them. The CDR3 loop is CASSQFTGQPQHF. The CDR3 region has the DNA TGCGCCAGCAGCCAATTCACAGGTCAGCCCCAGCATTTT.

This clone was found a few times. V gene TRBV18 combines with J gene TRBJ2-7, with TRBD1 as a possible D gene (6 bases). CDR3 length: 14 residues. Germline values: CDR1 KGHSH, CDR2 LQKENI. The V gene lost 3 bases and the J gene lost 3 bases, with 12 bases spanning the gap. The CDR3 sequence: CASSPITGHYEQYF. CDR3 nucleotide sequence: TGTGCCAGCTCACCCATTACAGGGCACTACGAGCAGTACTTC.

The V and J genes are TRBV7-2 and TRBJ2-1, with 7 positions matching TRBD2. This CDR3 is 14 amino acids long. After removal of 10 bases from V and 7 bases from J, the junction contained 13 bases not matched to a gene. Germline CDR1 is SGHTA and CDR2 is FQGNSA. For the CDR3, the DNA is TGTGCCATCCCCAAAGTCCCGGGGGGAAATGAGCAGTTCTTC. Protein sequence: CAIPKVPGGNEQFF.

The V and J genes are TRBV19 and TRBJ1-2; D is unclear. This CDR3 is built from 11 residues. Germline CDR1 and CDR2: LNHDA and SQIVND (reference sequence). The germline V and J ends were trimmed by 5 bases and 5 bases, with 6 bases remaining between them. The CDR3 DNA reads as TGTGCCAGTAGTGTACTTTATGGCTACACCTTC. Translation: CASSVLYGYTF. Full variable domain (remainder filled in from reference TRBV19 and TRBJ1-2): DGGITQSPKYLFRKEGQNVTLSCEQNLNHDAMYWYRQDPGQGLRLIYYSQIVNDFQKGDIAEGYSVSREKKESFPLTVTSAQKNPTAFYLCASSVLYGYTFGSGTRLTVV.

The V call is TRBV5-1, the J call TRBJ1-2, with 7 bases lining up with TRBD1. The CDR3 is made up of 15 amino acids. CDR1 and CDR2 (germline): SGHRS, YFSETQ. Trimming removed 0 bases from V and 5 bases from J; junction bases left unmatched: 7. The CDR3 spells CASSLGTGVVYGYTF. In nucleotides, the CDR3 is TGCGCCAGCAGCTTGGGAACAGGGGTTGTTTATGGCTACACCTTC.

The chain combines TRBV30 with TRBJ1-5; TRBD1 agrees at 7 bases. V was clipped by 4 bases and J by 5 bases; unmatched bases: 8. The CDR3 contains 14 residues. Germline V CDR1 and CDR2: GTSNPN, SVGIG (reference sequence). The CDR3 sequence is CAWTPGRGDQPQHF. The CDR3 DNA reads TGTGCCTGGACTCCCGGCAGGGGGGATCAGCCCCAGCATTTT. The complete variable domain, with remaining parts taken from reference TRBV30 and TRBJ1-5, reads SQTIHQWPATLVQPVGSPLSLECTVEGTSNPNLYWYRQAAGRGLQLLFYSVGIGQISSEVPQNLSASRPQDRQFILSSKKLLLSDSGFYLCAWTPGRGDQPQHFGDGTRLSIL.

This clone was counted a few times. The CDR3 spells CASSLDSPNEKLFF. The CDR3 nucleotides are TGTGCCAGCAGCTTAGACTCTCCTAATGAAAAACTGTTTTTT. The V call is TRBV11-1, the J call TRBJ1-4; D unresolved. This CDR3 contains 14 residues. The germline V and J ends were trimmed by 1 base and 3 bases, with 6 bases remaining between them. Germline CDR1 is SGHAT and CDR2 is FQDESV (reference sequence).

This clone appeared a single time. V gene TRBV30 combines with J gene TRBJ2-7, with a possible D match to TRBD2 (6 bases). This CDR3 is 11 amino acids long. V dropped 2 bases and J dropped 4 bases, with 6 bases sitting between them. Germline V gene lookup returns CDR1 GTSNPN and CDR2 SVGIG (reference sequence). CDR3: CAWSREYEQYF. The CDR3, as DNA: TGTGCCTGGAGTCGGGAGTACGAGCAGTACTTC.

In regard to this clone: One end of the junction fails to match germline, which may point to a read error. The J gene is TRBJ2-1, the V gene TRBV7-7; 9 bases match TRBD1. This CDR3 comprises 14 residues. The germline gives CDR1 SSHAT, CDR2 FNYEAQ (reference sequence). For the CDR3, the DNA is TGTGCTAGCAGCTTAGGGACAGGGTCCAATGAGCAGTTCTTC. Its translation is CASSLGTGSNEQFF.

This chain links TRBV7-9 with TRBJ1-2; D gene uncertain. The CDR3 totals 13 residues. Trimming took off 5 bases at V and 4 bases at J, with 11 bases between the two ends. From germline, CDR1 is SEHNR and CDR2 FQNEAQ (reference sequence). Here the CDR3 DNA reads TGTGCCAGCAGCAAAGGCCAGGCCTATGGCTACACCTTC. It specifies CASSKGQAYGYTF.

V gene TRBV5-1 combines with J gene TRBJ2-5; 13 bases agree with TRBD2. From germline, CDR1 is SGHRS and CDR2 YFSETQ. The CDR3 runs to 18 residues. V was pared by 4 bases and J by 0 bases, with 9 bases of the junction left unmatched. CDR3 amino acids: CASSPRGLAGRYQETQYF. The CDR3 region has the DNA TGCGCCAGCAGCCCCAGGGGACTAGCGGGGAGGTACCAAGAGACCCAGTACTTC. The full variable domain, rest sourced from reference TRBV5-1 and TRBJ2-5, is KAGVTQTPRYLIKTRGQQVTLSCSPISGHRSVSWYQQTPGQGLQFLFEYFSETQRNKGNFPGRFSGRQFSNSRSEMNVSTLELGDSALYLCASSPRGLAGRYQETQYFGPGTRLLVL.

The chain recombines TRBV6-5 with TRBJ1-1; tentative D call: TRBD1 (5 bases). Trimming pared 6 bases from V and 1 base from J, leaving 9 bases between. This CDR3 comprises 13 residues. Germline CDR1 MNHEY, CDR2 SVGAGI. For the CDR3, the DNA is TGTGCCAGCAGGAACCAGGGGAACACTGAAGCTTTCTTT. Protein: CASRNQGNTEAFF.

The chain joins TRBV30 to TRBJ2-7, with D possibly TRBD2 on 6 matching bases. Germline V gene lookup returns CDR1 GTSNPN and CDR2 SVGIG (reference sequence). The length of the CDR3 is 14 residues. V was cut by 0 bases and J by 1 base, with 10 bases left in between. CDR3 sequence (DNA): TGTGCCTGGAGTGTAGGGAGGTTATCCTACGAGCAGTACTTC. Translation gives CAWSVGRLSYEQYF.

This clone was recorded a few times. The chain employs TRBV9 and TRBJ1-1; a possible D gene is TRBD1 (5 bases). The germline gives CDR1 SGDLS, CDR2 YYNGEE. Trimming removed 0 bases at V and 1 base at J, with 7 bases between. The length of the CDR3 is 14 residues. The chain's CDR3 is CASSVAGANTEAFF. CDR3 nucleotide sequence: TGTGCCAGCAGCGTAGCTGGGGCGAACACTGAAGCTTTCTTT.